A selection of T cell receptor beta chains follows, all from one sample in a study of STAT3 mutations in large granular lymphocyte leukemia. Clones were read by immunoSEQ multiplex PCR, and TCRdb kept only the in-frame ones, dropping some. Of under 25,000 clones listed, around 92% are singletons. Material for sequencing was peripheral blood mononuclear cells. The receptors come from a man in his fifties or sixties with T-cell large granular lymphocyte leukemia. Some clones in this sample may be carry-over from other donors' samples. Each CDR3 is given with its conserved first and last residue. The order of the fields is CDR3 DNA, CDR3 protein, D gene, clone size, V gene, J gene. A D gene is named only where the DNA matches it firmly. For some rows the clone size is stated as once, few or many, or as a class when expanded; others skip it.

cdr3_nt: TGTGCCAGCAGCTTAACCGGAGGGATAGAGACCCAGTACTTC; cdr3_aa: CASSLTGGIETQYF; d_call: NA; clone_size: NA; v_call: TRBV7-3; j_call: TRBJ2-5
cdr3_nt: TGTGCTAGTGGTTTGTGGGGGATGGGTGAGCAGTTCTTC; cdr3_aa: CASGLWGMGEQFF; d_call: NA; clone_size: NA; v_call: TRBV12-5; j_call: TRBJ2-1
cdr3_nt: TGCAGCGTAGATAACTATGGCTACACCTTC; cdr3_aa: CSVDNYGYTF; d_call: NA; clone_size: NA; v_call: TRBV29-1; j_call: TRBJ1-2
cdr3_nt: TGTGCCAGCAGCCGGGGAGAGAGTAGCGGGAGACTAAACACAGATACGCAGTATTTT; cdr3_aa: CASSRGESSGRLNTDTQYF; d_call: TRBD2; clone_size: few; v_call: TRBV4-2; j_call: TRBJ2-3
cdr3_nt: TGCGCCAGCAGCTTGGAGATGGATCAGCCCCAGCATTTT; cdr3_aa: CASSLEMDQPQHF; d_call: NA; clone_size: NA; v_call: TRBV5-1; j_call: TRBJ1-5
cdr3_nt: TGTGCCAGCTCACCAGTAATGGAAGAGACCCAGTACTTC; cdr3_aa: CASSPVMEETQYF; d_call: NA; clone_size: NA; v_call: TRBV18; j_call: TRBJ2-5
cdr3_nt: TGCGCCAGCAGCCAAGGACAGGGATTAAGCACAGATACGCAGTATTTT; cdr3_aa: CASSQGQGLSTDTQYF; d_call: TRBD1; clone_size: NA; v_call: TRBV4-1; j_call: TRBJ2-3
cdr3_nt: TGCGCCAGCAGCCCCGGGTCTTCGAGCTCCTACGAGCAGTACTTC; cdr3_aa: CASSPGSSSSYEQYF; d_call: NA; clone_size: NA; v_call: TRBV5-1; j_call: TRBJ2-7
cdr3_nt: TGCGCCAGCAGCTTGGTTGTTAGCGGGAGCGGGGATACGCAGTATTTT; cdr3_aa: CASSLVVSGSGDTQYF; d_call: TRBD2; clone_size: NA; v_call: TRBV5-1; j_call: TRBJ2-3
cdr3_nt: TGTGCTAGTGCCCCCTCAGTGGCGGGTACATCCGAGGATACGCAGTATTTT; cdr3_aa: CASAPSVAGTSEDTQYF; d_call: NA; clone_size: NA; v_call: TRBV12-5; j_call: TRBJ2-3